This T cell receptor (beta chain) was profiled in a study of Graves' ophthalmopathy and Graves' hyperthyroidism (dated by TCRdb to the late 2010s). Describing the broader study: Peripheral blood was collected at initial diagnosis, prior to any treatment. The study used signatures of the TCR beta repertoire to tell Graves' ophthalmopathy apart from Graves' hyperthyroidism and to predict which patients would progress to ophthalmopathy. In total, approximately 130 blood samples were TCR-sequenced: under 45 ophthalmopathy, over 70 hyperthyroidism and roughly 17 hyperthyroidism-to-ophthalmopathy patients. A discovery set of 95 to 100 patients (43 ophthalmopathy, 60 or so stable hyperthyroidism) was enrolled to explore V-J signatures distinguishing ophthalmopathy from hyperthyroidism. An independent validation cohort comprised around 19 hyperthyroidism patients and 15 to 17 patients who later progressed from hyperthyroidism to ophthalmopathy. In a handful of hyperthyroidism patients, the T-cell repertoire of thyroid tissue was compared with the T-cell repertoire of blood. After sampling, hyperthyroidism patients received methimazole starting at 30 mg daily, and ophthalmopathy patients received high-dose intravenous methylprednisolone.

TCR beta CDR3 regions were amplified from RNA transcripts for repertoire sequencing. A first-round RT-PCR used HTBI primers with the Qiagen OneStep RT-PCR kit, followed by a second-round multiplex PCR, size selection and purification. Libraries were sequenced on an Illumina HiSeq2000 using paired-end 100 bp reads. The original methods were these. SOAPnuke was used to process the reads, throwing out any read that had adapters, had uncalled bases, had a mean Phred below 15, or lacked an exact constant-primer or identifier match. COPE v1.2.5 was used to merge the high-quality paired reads. Unique nucleotide sequences were defined as clonotypes and aligned to IMGT TRB V, D and J references using MiTCR v1.1. Only V-J combinations with frequency above 0.0001 were analysed, covering approximately 99% of repertoires. For each V-J combination, a TCR clonal expansion and chaos score was defined as F50 clonal expansion divided by the chaos observed in the TCRdist matrix. Welch's t-statistics and random forest were used to reduce features to approximately 13 V-J combinations, which were fed into a naive Bayes classifier. The Morisita-Horn index was used to measure how similar the thyroid and blood repertoires were. Using fastp at Q25 and MiXCR, TCRdb reprocessed the public reads and kept productive beta chains. Rows with a matching CDR3 protein are joined into one entry that keeps the most common DNA and genes. The V and J calls here are based on TCRdb, not the publication. In all, the sample holds about 370,000 distinct CDR3 sequences, and 15% to 20% of those were seen once. 2% to 2.5% of the sample lies in the top ten.

The germline V gene specifies MDHEN as CDR1 and SYDVKM as CDR2. V is cut back by 8 bases and J by 4 bases, with 7 bases in the junction unmatched. The CDR3 runs 13 amino acids, cysteine and phenylalanine included. CDR3 DNA only is kept here, 39 bases in frame from base 1. A patient counted as having stable hyperthyroidism if there was no progression to ophthalmopathy within 18 months of follow-up. The hyperthyroidism patients were 18 to 65 years old and newly diagnosed, with a disease duration of less than 2 months. Patients with other autoimmune diseases, uncontrolled infections, pregnancy or lactation were excluded from the study. Diagnosis was based on clinical symptoms, serum thyroxine, TRAb, thyroid ultrasound and orbital computed tomography. Ficoll-Paque density gradient centrifugation was used to isolate PBMCs from approximately 11 ml of fresh peripheral blood. Trizol reagent was used to extract the total RNA, and its quality was then checked on an Agilent 2100 Bioanalyzer.

The research as a whole found: Most expanded thyroid clonotypes with a frequency above 0.001 also appeared in blood, which suggests that blood repertoires may reflect the immune response in the thyroid. In validation, the model predicted ophthalmopathy progression with over 60% sensitivity and less than 80% specificity; eleven to twelve predicted patients were CT-confirmed with GO in a median of approximately 6.5 months. Sample size was not predetermined statistically, and investigators were not blinded to group allocation. In cross-validation, the 13-signature model distinguished ophthalmopathy from stable hyperthyroidism with about 90% sensitivity and 81.08% specificity, while in the test set the corresponding values were approximately 80% and 75%.

This clonotype came up many times. Its antigen remains undetermined. It has no much larger one-base neighbor in the sample; base qualities were not kept. The receptor chain draws on TRBV28 and TRBJ1-2, and 7 junction bases match TRBD1. The sample taken for sequencing was peripheral blood. The source is an adult woman with stable Graves' hyperthyroidism. The DNA is TGTGCCAGCGGCCAACAGGGGTTCTATGGCTACACCTTC. Its coded protein is CASGQQGFYGYTF.